This TCR beta chain was recorded in a study of blood T cell repertoires in COVID-19. Germline CDR1 and CDR2: LNHDA and SQIVND (reference sequence). V lost 6 bases to trimming and J lost 3 bases, with 21 bases between them. This CDR3 comprises 17 residues. In the authors' workflow: How many nucleated cells were present was estimated from reference gene primer amplification. Method: immunoSEQ multiplex PCR; TCRdb's copy keeps in-frame clones and lacks some. The D gene and trimming were derived from the DNA, and the V and J assignments and clone size from that table. The table lists under 250,000 clones, approximately 82% of them singletons.

This sequence originates from a man aged 40-49 years with active or convalescent COVID-19. The rearrangement uses TRBV19 and TRBJ1-5; D may be TRBD1 (6 bases). Sequencing was performed on peripheral blood. The CDR3 DNA sequence: TGTGCCAGTAGCGGAGCTACAGGGATTTCAGACAATCAGCCCCAGCATTTT. It encodes CASSGATGISDNQPQHF.